A selection of T cell receptor beta chains follows, all from one sample in a study of identical twins. TCRdb ran MiXCR on the 5' RACE reads and lists one entry per CDR3 protein. Here the sample spans 500,000 to 550,000 distinct CDR3 sequences, about 20% being singletons. The same data also contributed to another study, on yellow fever vaccine responses in identical twins.

The sample comprised CD4+ T cells sorted from blood. The receptors stem from a woman younger than 35 in good health. Both conserved end residues are part of each CDR3. The D gene is left open where the match is weak. The listing skips clone size in some rows; elsewhere it reads once, few, many or a size class.

v_call	clone_size	j_call	d_call	cdr3_aa	cdr3_nt
TRBV18	NA	TRBJ2-5	TRBD2	CASSPRAGGSQETQYF	TGTGCCAGCTCACCACGGGCGGGAGGCTCCCAAGAGACCCAGTACTTC
TRBV5-1	NA	TRBJ2-3	NA	CASSPNSGLTSTDTQYF	TGCGCCAGCAGCCCAAATTCGGGACTCACTAGCACAGATACGCAGTATTTT
TRBV7-9	many	TRBJ2-1	TRBD1	CASSLDWDRGSPGSYNEQFF	TGTGCCAGCAGCTTAGATTGGGACAGGGGCTCGCCGGGCTCCTACAATGAGCAGTTCTTC
TRBV5-1	few	TRBJ1-1	TRBD1	CASSFGTGGSMNTEAFF	TGCGCCAGCAGCTTCGGGACAGGGGGTTCTATGAACACTGAAGCTTTCTTT
TRBV4-1	NA	TRBJ2-1	TRBD2	CASSQERLAGAEQFF	TGCGCCAGCAGCCAGGAGAGACTAGCGGGGGCTGAGCAGTTCTTC
TRBV7-8	NA	TRBJ2-7	NA	CASSLRPTGSSYEQYF	TGTGCCAGCAGCTTAAGACCGACAGGTTCCTCCTACGAGCAGTACTTC
TRBV7-9	few	TRBJ2-5	NA	CASSSDFQETQYF	TGTGCCAGCAGCTCGGACTTTCAAGAGACCCAGTACTTC
TRBV13	NA	TRBJ1-5	NA	CASSSDRGEPQHF	TGTGCCAGCAGCTCGGACCGGGGAGAGCCCCAGCATTTT
TRBV18	few	TRBJ2-5	NA	CASSKDLQETQYF	TGTGCCAGCTCAAAAGACCTTCAAGAGACCCAGTACTTC
TRBV28	NA	TRBJ2-3	NA	CASSFRGSGGPVTNTQYF	TGTGCCAGCAGTTTCAGGGGCTCAGGGGGGCCGGTAACAAATACGCAGTATTTT
TRBV20-1	few	TRBJ2-2	NA	CSAPNTGELFF	TGCAGTGCTCCAAACACCGGGGAGCTGTTTTTT
TRBV11-2	NA	TRBJ2-1	NA	CASCTINNEQFF	TGTGCCAGCTGCACCATCAACAATGAGCAGTTCTTC
TRBV6-1	few	TRBJ2-7	TRBD2	CASSPQLARYDYEQYF	TGTGCCAGCAGCCCTCAACTAGCGAGATACGACTACGAGCAGTACTTC
TRBV5-1	many	TRBJ2-3	NA	CASSLERPSLGDTQYF	TGCGCCAGCAGCTTGGAGCGTCCATCGCTCGGAGATACGCAGTATTTT
TRBV29-1	NA	TRBJ2-3	NA	CSVVLWRGSTDTQYF	TGCAGCGTTGTCCTTTGGCGGGGCTCCACAGATACGCAGTATTTT
TRBV20-1	few	TRBJ1-1	TRBD1	CSAPLAGGNTEAFF	TGCAGTGCACCCTTGGCAGGGGGGAACACTGAAGCTTTCTTT
TRBV12-3/TRBV12-4	NA	TRBJ2-1	TRBD1	CASRQGDAYNEQFF	TGTGCCAGCAGGCAGGGGGATGCCTACAATGAGCAGTTCTTC
TRBV19	few	TRBJ2-5	NA	CASSMVGLVQETQYF	TGTGCCAGTAGTATGGTTGGTCTGGTCCAAGAGACCCAGTACTTC
TRBV6-1	NA	TRBJ2-1	TRBD1	CASSERGTDSEQFF	TGTGCCAGCAGTGAAAGGGGGACAGATAGCGAGCAGTTCTTC
TRBV20-1	NA	TRBJ2-5	TRBD2	CSASSGARLRTQYF	TGCAGTGCCAGTAGCGGGGCCCGGCTTAGGACCCAGTACTTC
TRBV20-1	NA	TRBJ2-4	NA	CSADLPGTNIQYF	TGCAGTGCTGACCTCCCCGGGACCAACATTCAGTACTTC
TRBV12-3/TRBV12-4	few	TRBJ1-2	NA	CASSLGQGPYYGYTF	TGTGCCAGCAGTTTAGGCCAGGGGCCCTACTATGGCTACACCTTC
TRBV7-6	few	TRBJ2-7	NA	CASSLDYISYEQYF	TGTGCCAGCAGCTTAGACTATATCTCCTACGAGCAGTACTTC